These 21 T cell receptor beta chains were all obtained from the same sample, sequenced in a study of T-cell memory formation after mild COVID-19. Each CDR3 protein gets one entry after TCRdb re-called the 5' RACE reads with MiXCR. Among 190,000 or so distinct CDR3 sequences listed, about 21% were seen once. The material sequenced was PBMCs or a T cell subset sorted from them (not recorded which). These receptors were obtained from an adult woman who had mild COVID-19 (a few samples of this study predate the infection). Cell type and time point are not known.

V gene TRBV7-9 combines with J gene TRBJ2-5, with TRBD1 identical over 7 bases. Trimming at V came to 4 bases and at J to 5 bases, leaving 1 base not matched to a gene. The germline gives CDR1 SEHNR, CDR2 FQNEAQ (reference sequence). CDR3 length equals 12 residues. The CDR3 here is CASSSTGETQYF. DNA for the CDR3: TGTGCCAGCAGCTCGACAGGGGAGACCCAGTACTTC.

The genes are TRBV6-5 and TRBJ1-5, with unresolved D. Trimming pared 0 bases from V and 5 bases from J, leaving 5 bases between. Germline CDR1 MNHEY, CDR2 SVGAGI. The CDR3 has 13 residues. The CDR3 coding sequence is TGTGCCAGCAGTTACTCGAACGATCAGCCCCAGCATTTT. It encodes CASSYSNDQPQHF.

The sample holds one count of this clonotype. The chain uses TRBV5-1 and TRBJ2-5; 9 nucleotides align to TRBD1. The germline V gene has CDR1 SGHRS and CDR2 YFSETQ. Trimming at V came to 4 bases and at J to 3 bases, leaving 4 bases not matched to a gene. The CDR3 length is 14 residues. The CDR3 loop reads CASSRWTGEETQYF. The CDR3 region has the DNA TGCGCCAGCAGCCGATGGACAGGGGAAGAGACCCAGTACTTC.

The table lists this clonotype with a few counts. The CDR3: CATSGAGVNTEAFF. The CDR3, as DNA: TGTGCCACCAGCGGGGCCGGGGTGAACACTGAAGCTTTCTTT. The V call is TRBV24-1, the J call TRBJ1-1; D might be TRBD1 (5 bases). CDR3 length: 14 amino acids. CDR1 and CDR2 from the germline V gene are KGHDR and SFDVKD. Between the trimmed V and J ends, which lost 7 bases and 0 bases, there was a span of 11 bases.

This clonotype was counted between two and nine times. The V and J genes are TRBV7-9 and TRBJ2-7, with D unclear. Germline loops: CDR1 SEHNR, CDR2 FQNEAQ (reference sequence). The CDR3 has 12 residues. With 3 bases removed from V and 4 bases from J, the gap between germline ends came to 7 bases. The CDR3 sequence is CASSFTAYEQYF. The CDR3 coding sequence is TGTGCCAGCAGCTTTACCGCTTACGAGCAGTACTTC.

The rearrangement joins TRBV2 to TRBJ1-1; D remains unclear. Trimming cost V 3 bases and J 6 bases, with 5 bases left between them. This CDR3 region has 11 residues. Germline V lookup: CDR1 SNHLY, CDR2 FYNNEI. As DNA, the CDR3 is TGTGCCAGCAGTGATACCCCTGAAGCTTTCTTT. Translation gives CASSDTPEAFF.

This clonotype occurred many times. The V call is TRBV7-2, the J call TRBJ2-1; D is undetermined. This CDR3 has 13 amino acids. The V end lost 1 base, the J end lost 3 bases, and 4 bases lay between the germline ends. Germline lookup yields CDR1 SGHTA and CDR2 FQGNSA. This chain's CDR3 is CASSLENYNEQFF. The CDR3, as DNA: TGTGCCAGCAGCTTAGAGAACTACAATGAGCAGTTCTTC.

This clonotype was observed a handful of times. The chain has TRBV4-1 and TRBJ1-1; D unclear. CDR3 length: 15 amino acids. V was clipped by 4 bases and J by 0 bases, with 12 bases between them. Germline V lookup: CDR1 MGHRA, CDR2 YSYEKL. The CDR3 here is CASSLGPRMNTEAFF. The CDR3 DNA is TGCGCCAGCAGCCTCGGGCCCCGTATGAACACTGAAGCTTTCTTT.

This sequence joins TRBV3-1 and TRBJ2-6; D possibly uses TRBD1 or TRBD2 (5 bases each). V was clipped by 3 bases and J by 8 bases, with 8 bases between them. The CDR3 consists of 13 residues. The germline gives CDR1 LGHDT, CDR2 YNNKEL (reference sequence). Here the CDR3 reads CASSQGVTNVLTF. CDR3 DNA: TGTGCCAGCAGCCAGGGGGTCACCAACGTCCTGACTTTC.

This clonotype was observed a handful of times. The chain joins TRBV11-2 to TRBJ2-1; D unresolved. The germline V gene has CDR1 SGHAT and CDR2 FQNNGV. Trimming took 0 bases from V and 3 from J, leaving 9 bases between them. The CDR3 contains 15 residues. This CDR3 reads CASSLDHRIYNEQFF. The CDR3 DNA follows: TGTGCCAGCAGCTTAGATCACAGAATCTACAATGAGCAGTTCTTC. The full variable domain, its missing parts supplied by reference TRBV11-2 and TRBJ2-1, is EAGVAQSPRYKIIEKRQSVAFWCNPISGHATLYWYQQILGQGPKLLIQFQNNGVVDDSQLPKDRFSAERLKGVDSTLKIQPAKLEDSAVYLCASSLDHRIYNEQFFGPGTRLTVL.

This clonotype has just a few counts. The CDR3 nucleotides read TGCGCCAGCAGTTTTACACCGGACAGACAAGAGACCCAGTACTTC. It encodes CASSFTPDRQETQYF. V and J are TRBV5-1 and TRBJ2-5, with TRBD1 as a possible D gene (6 bases). V was trimmed by 5 bases and J by 2 bases, leaving 16 bases between them. Germline V gives CDR1 SGHRS, CDR2 YFSETQ. This CDR3 contains 15 residues.

This clonotype was seen at least ten times. The chain joins TRBV9 to TRBJ2-1; 11 nucleotides match TRBD2. Germline trimming cut 4 bases from V and 3 bases from J; bases unmatched to any gene: 3. Per the germline V gene, CDR1 is SGDLS and CDR2 is YYNGEE. This CDR3 comprises 15 residues. The CDR3 DNA follows: TGTGCCAGCAGCCCGGGACTAGCGGACTACAATGAGCAGTTCTTC. Translation gives CASSPGLADYNEQFF.

The V gene is TRBV5-5, the J gene TRBJ2-7; 10 nucleotides align to TRBD2. The germline V gene has CDR1 SGHKS and CDR2 YYEKEE (reference sequence). The CDR3 is 15 residues long. V lost 4 bases to trimming and J lost 5 bases; unmatched junction nucleotides: 9. CDR3 nucleotide sequence: TGTGCCAGCAGCCCTACGAGCGGGGGGGTACACGAGCAGTACTTC. This gives the protein CASSPTSGGVHEQYF.

With respect to this clonotype: One junction end does not reproduce the germline sequence, and a read error may be involved. This sequence joins TRBV5-1 and TRBJ1-3, with D perhaps matching TRBD1 (6 bases). Per the germline V gene, CDR1 is SGHRS and CDR2 is YFSETQ. The CDR3 runs to 13 residues. The CDR3, as DNA: TGCGCCTGCAGGGGTGACTCTGGAAACACCATATATTTT. This gives the protein CACRGDSGNTIYF.

The chain uses TRBV7-9 and TRBJ2-7; 9 nucleotides match TRBD2. This CDR3 contains 15 residues. V was pared by 3 bases and J by 4 bases, with 7 bases of the junction left unmatched. Germline values: CDR1 SEHNR, CDR2 FQNEAQ (reference sequence). The CDR3 loop is CASSFGSGGIYEQYF. The DNA for the CDR3 is TGTGCCAGCAGCTTCGGGAGCGGGGGGATTTACGAGCAGTACTTC.

The chain uses TRBV27 and TRBJ1-1; 7 bases fit TRBD1. The CDR3 has 14 amino acids. Germline CDR1 and CDR2: MNHEY and SMNVEV (reference sequence). Trimming took 6 bases from V and 5 from J; bases not matched to a gene: 9. CDR3 nucleotides: TGTGCCAGCAGCGTGACAGGGACGCGGACTGAAGCTTTCTTT. Its translation: CASSVTGTRTEAFF.

This clonotype was detected a few times. The V and J genes are TRBV29-1 and TRBJ2-1; 11 nucleotides agree with TRBD2. CDR3 length: 14 amino acids. V lost 3 bases and J lost 9; bases outside the gene matches: 7. Germline CDR1 and CDR2: SQVTM and ANQGSEA. For the CDR3, the DNA is TGCAGCGTTGAGGGACTAGCGGACCGCAGTGAGCAGTTCTTC. This codes for CSVEGLADRSEQFF.

This clonotype was seen a handful of times. The genes are TRBV2 and TRBJ1-1; weak D call: TRBD1 (5 bases). CDR1 is SNHLY, CDR2 FYNNEI, per germline. This CDR3 has 16 amino acids. The V gene lost 2 bases and the J gene lost 3 bases, with 16 bases spanning the gap. CDR3 nucleotides: TGTGCCAGCAGTGAAAGTGATGAGGGGAGGGACACTGAAGCTTTCTTT. This gives the protein CASSESDEGRDTEAFF.

The chain couples TRBV2 to TRBJ1-1; no firm D call. V was cut by 4 bases and J by 4 bases, with 1 base left in between. CDR3 size: 10 residues. From germline, CDR1 is SNHLY and CDR2 FYNNEI. The CDR3 sequence: CASSGTEAFF. The CDR3 DNA reads as TGTGCCAGCAGTGGCACTGAAGCTTTCTTT.

This clonotype was recorded at least ten times. CDR3 sequence (DNA): TGCAGCGTTGATAGCCGGGACAGGGAACCGTATGGCTACACCTTC. Translated, it gives CSVDSRDREPYGYTF. The chain is built from TRBV29-1 and TRBJ1-2, with TRBD1 identical over 9 bases. Trimming at V came to 3 bases and at J to 5 bases, leaving 10 bases not matched to a gene. Germline V gene lookup returns CDR1 SQVTM and CDR2 ANQGSEA. CDR3 length equals 15 residues.

This rearrangement joins TRBV27 to TRBJ2-2; a weak D match, TRBD1 (7 bases). V was trimmed by 3 bases and J by 4 bases, leaving 12 bases between them. Germline values: CDR1 MNHEY, CDR2 SMNVEV (reference sequence). The CDR3 runs 15 residues. The CDR3 region has the DNA TGTGCCAGCAGTTTGGAGGGACAGCTCACCGGGGAGCTGTTTTTT. Encoded protein: CASSLEGQLTGELFF.